Below, one T cell receptor beta chain is given with its context. Researchers set a sequencing depth target of 1 in 200,000 to 1 in 1 million T cells. Using immunoSEQ multiplex PCR, the repertoire was profiled, and TCRdb retains in-frame clones only, with some absent. This repertoire shows 55,000 to 60,000 clones, approximately 54% found once; its top ten account for approximately 24%. The sample belongs to a study of cytotoxic CD8 clonotypes in ibrutinib-treated CLL. This TCR was recovered from a human donor with chronic lymphocytic leukemia. The sequenced sample was PBMCs, obtained at disease progression, from a patient treated with ibrutinib.

CDR3 protein: CASSQDRWNYGYTF. In nucleotides, the CDR3 is TGCGCCAGCAGCCAGGACAGGTGGAACTATGGCTACACCTTC. The chain recombines TRBV4-1 with TRBJ1-2, with 7 bases fitting TRBD1. Germline CDR1 MGHRA, CDR2 YSYEKL. V trimming: 3 bases; J trimming: 2 bases; junction bases outside the gene matches: 3. The CDR3 has 14 residues.